This record concerns one TCR beta chain sequence. Antigen: not known. This sample stems from a study of blood T cells in healthy people across ages. All donors came from Russia, were Caucasian and healthy, and spanned ages about 6 to 90. Per sample, at least 6 micrograms of total RNA were extracted. From germline, CDR1 is SGHRS and CDR2 YFSETQ. This CDR3 has 15 residues. A second PCR, run for 7 to 11 cycles, used a sample-barcoded 5' primer plus a J-beta primer mix. TCRdb processed the 5' RACE reads anew with MiXCR; each CDR3 protein has one entry. The data hold about 570,000 distinct CDR3 sequences, with about 25% observed a single time. Study observations and caveats: PBMC samples, being unsorted, prevented any conclusive comparison of naive and antigen-experienced cells.

The chain joins TRBV5-1 to TRBJ2-5; 7 nucleotides align to TRBD1. The better agreement between TRBJ2-7 and the DNA end casts doubt on the J call. The sequenced sample consisted of blood. The receptor was isolated from a woman in her sixties or seventies in good health. CDR3 nucleotides: TGCGCCAGCAGCTTGGTTCGGGACAGAAGGGGCGAGCAGTACTTC. Protein sequence: CASSLVRDRRGEQYF.